This T cell receptor beta chain emerged from a study of cytomegalovirus exposure and HLA in healthy donors. Study as a whole: Genotyping of some 400 donors showed that 80% to 85% belonged to the Caucasian-associated ancestry cluster.

As regards this clone: The antigen is undetermined.

Study-level results: Among donors in an Asian-associated ancestry cluster, a later analysis reportedly found fewer N-insertions than the approximately 670-donor mean.

PCR involved 60 Vbeta and 13 Jbeta primers. Generated by immunoSEQ multiplex PCR, the TCRdb table keeps only in-frame clones and is missing some. The repertoire holds approximately 190,000 clones, with roughly 80% as singletons. Germline CDR1 SGHDN, CDR2 FVKESK. Trimming stripped 4 bases from V and 0 bases from J, with 6 bases between. The CDR3 loop spans 13 amino acids. The V and J genes are TRBV14 and TRBJ1-1, with no clear D. This sequence was found in a man aged 45-60 years in good health and CMV-seronegative. Sequencing used PBMCs. CDR3 sequence: CASSLLLNTEAFF. The CDR3, as DNA: TGTGCCAGCAGCCTGCTACTGAACACTGAAGCTTTCTTT.